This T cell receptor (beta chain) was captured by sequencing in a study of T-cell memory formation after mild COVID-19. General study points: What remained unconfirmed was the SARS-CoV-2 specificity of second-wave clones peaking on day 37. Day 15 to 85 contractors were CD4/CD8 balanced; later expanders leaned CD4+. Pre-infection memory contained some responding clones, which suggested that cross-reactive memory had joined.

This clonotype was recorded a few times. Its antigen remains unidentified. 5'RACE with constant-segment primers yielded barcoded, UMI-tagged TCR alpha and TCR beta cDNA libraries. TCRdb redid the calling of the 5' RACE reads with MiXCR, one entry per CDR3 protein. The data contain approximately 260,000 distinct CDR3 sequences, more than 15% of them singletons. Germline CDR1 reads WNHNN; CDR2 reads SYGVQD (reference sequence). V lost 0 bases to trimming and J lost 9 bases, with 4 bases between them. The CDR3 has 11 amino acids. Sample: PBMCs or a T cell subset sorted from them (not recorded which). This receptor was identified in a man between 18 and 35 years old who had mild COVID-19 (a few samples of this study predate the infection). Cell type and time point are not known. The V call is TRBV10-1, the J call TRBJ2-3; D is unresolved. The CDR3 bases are TGCGCCAGCAGTGAGTCCCGAACGCAGTATTTT. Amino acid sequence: CASSESRTQYF.